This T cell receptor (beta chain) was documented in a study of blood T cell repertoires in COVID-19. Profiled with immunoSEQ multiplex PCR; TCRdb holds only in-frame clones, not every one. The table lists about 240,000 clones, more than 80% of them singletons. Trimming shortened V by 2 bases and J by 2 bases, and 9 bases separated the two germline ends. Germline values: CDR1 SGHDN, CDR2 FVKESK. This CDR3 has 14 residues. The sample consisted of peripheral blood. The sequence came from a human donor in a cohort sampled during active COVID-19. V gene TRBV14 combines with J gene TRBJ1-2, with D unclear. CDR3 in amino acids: CASSQRGRNYGYTF. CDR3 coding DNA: TGTGCCAGCAGCCAACGTGGCAGAAACTATGGCTACACCTTC.